This T cell receptor beta chain is from a study of T cells in Graves' hyperthyroidism and ophthalmopathy. This clonotype was recorded many times. It was RNA transcripts that yielded the amplified TCR beta CDR3 regions. The HTBI primer set served for first-round RT-PCR of the TCR CDR3. TCRdb analysed the multiplex PCR reads with MiXCR anew, one entry per CDR3 protein. The profile shows fewer than 850,000 distinct CDR3 sequences, roughly 17% of them singletons. V was cut by 5 bases and J by 6 bases, with 8 bases left in between. The CDR3 spans 12 residues. CDR1 SGHVS and CDR2 FNYEAQ come from the germline V gene. Those with hyperthyroidism were 18 to 65 years old, newly diagnosed, and ill for under 2 months. Uncontrolled infection, other autoimmune disease, pregnancy or lactation led to exclusion. Clinical symptoms, serum thyroxine and TRAb, thyroid ultrasound and orbital computed tomography together formed the diagnostic basis.

The sample taken for sequencing was blood. The receptor was derived from a man in his forties or fifties with Graves' hyperthyroidism. The chain joins TRBV7-6 to TRBJ2-1; D gene ambiguous. CDR3 bases: TGTGCCAGCAGCCCTAATACCAATGAGCAGTTCTTC. Translation gives CASSPNTNEQFF.